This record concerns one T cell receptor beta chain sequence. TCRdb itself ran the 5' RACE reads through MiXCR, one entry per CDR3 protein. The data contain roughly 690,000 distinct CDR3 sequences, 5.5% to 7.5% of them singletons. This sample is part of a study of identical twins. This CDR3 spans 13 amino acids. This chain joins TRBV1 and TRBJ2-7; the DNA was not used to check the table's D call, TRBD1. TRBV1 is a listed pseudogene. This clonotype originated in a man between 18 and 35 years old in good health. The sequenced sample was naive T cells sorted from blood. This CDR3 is CTSSHRDRVEQYF. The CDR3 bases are TGCACCAGCAGCCACAGGGACAGGGTCGAGCAGTACTTC.